This TCR beta chain was obtained from a study of cytomegalovirus exposure and HLA in healthy donors. Study-wide findings and caveats: The study found most TCR sequences rare, yet found some public TCRs in many donors.

Points on this clone: What it recognizes is unknown.

PCR used 60 Vbeta primers and 13 Jbeta primers. TCRdb keeps only in-frame clones here, not all; method: immunoSEQ multiplex PCR. The table lists approximately 130,000 clones, roughly 85% of them singletons, with less than 7% in the top ten. The sequencing input was PBMCs. This clonotype originated in a woman between 25 and 40 years old in good health and CMV-seropositive.

CDR3 bases: TGTGCCAGCAGCTTTTCTAGGGGACAGGGTTCGGCAGCTTTCTTT. Translated: CASSFSRGQGSAAFF. The chain couples TRBV5-4 to TRBJ1-1; 9 bases are a match to TRBD1. The CDR3 is 15 residues long. In germline, CDR1 is SGHNT, CDR2 YYREEE (reference sequence). J gave up 10 bases and V 2 bases, and 12 bases lay outside the gene matches.